This TCR beta chain was identified during a study of OX40 agonist ivuxolimab in advanced cancers. Study-level information: Patients were dosed with the agonistic anti-OX40 (CD134) antibody ivuxolimab.

The sample holds one count of this clone. This table comes from immunoSEQ multiplex PCR, and its TCRdb copy is limited to in-frame clones, with some not included. Found here are just under 100,000 clones, approximately 95% of them singletons; the top ten hold 0.15% to 0.2%. This CDR3 has 18 residues. Trimming removed 1 base from V and 5 bases from J; junction bases left unmatched: 16. In germline, CDR1 is SGDLS, CDR2 YYNGEE. Sequenced material: CD4+ or CD8+ T cells sorted from blood, taken in a trial of the OX40 agonist ivuxolimab. V and J are TRBV9 and TRBJ2-3; 7 nucleotides line up with TRBD1. This TCR derives from an adult with an advanced solid tumor such as melanoma, head and neck, liver or kidney cancer. CDR3 in DNA: TGTGCCAGCAGCGTATCTCCCTCAACAGGGGCTGGCGGAGATACGCAGTATTTT. Its protein product is CASSVSPSTGAGGDTQYF.